The 23 T cell receptor delta chains below all came from one sample that was sequenced in a study of gamma-delta T cells after stem cell transplantation. TCRdb reanalysed the RT-PCR reads with CATT. The table has approximately 4,200 delta-chain clones, more than 1.5% seen once. The sequenced sample consisted of gamma-delta T cells. The origin of the receptors is a human donor. It is not recorded whose cells these are; they may come from a transplant donor.

The CDR3 DNA reads TGTGCCTGTGAGGTGCTGGGGGCCCAATGGGACACCCGACAGATGTTTTTC. Translating gives CACEVLGAQWDTRQMFF. The chain combines TRDV2 with TRDJ3; TRDD3 aligns across 7 bases. V was clipped by 4 bases and J by 4 bases; unmatched bases: 9. The CDR3 extends over 17 amino acids. Per the germline V gene, CDR1 is GEAIGNYY and CDR2 is EKD.

This clone was found a few times. TCRdb's listed protein matches a much larger clone and diverges from this DNA's translation at residue 11, likely through a read error; the protein shown comes from the DNA. The chain uses TRDV2 and TRDJ1; TRDD3 matches 11 bases. The V segment lost 4 bases and the J segment 4 bases; nucleotides outside the gene matches: 10. The germline V gene has CDR1 GEAIGNYY and CDR2 EKD. The CDR3 runs to 16 residues. In nucleotides, the CDR3 is TGTGCCTGTGAGGGACTGGGGGATATGGAACACGATAAACTCATCTTT. Translated, it gives CACEGLGDMEHDKLIF.

A remark on this clone: A read error likely explains why the TCRdb protein, taken from a much larger clone, differs from this DNA's translation at residue 9; the protein shown is translated from the DNA. This chain uses TRDV2 with TRDJ2; D is unclear. With 0 bases removed from V and 4 bases from J, the gap between germline ends came to 23 bases. CDR1 is GEAIGNYY and CDR2 is EKD in the germline V gene. The CDR3 runs to 19 residues. The CDR3 region is CACDTVLWRTENRTAQLFF. CDR3 nucleotides: TGTGCCTGTGACACCGTACTCTGGAGGACCGAAAACAGGACAGCACAACTCTTCTTT.

This clone was observed a few times. A far larger clone is one base from this, pointing to a likely read error. Different DNA sequences within this sample yield the same CDR3. V is TRDV2 and J is TRDJ1; no reliable D call. Germline V gives CDR1 GEAIGNYY, CDR2 EKD. This CDR3 region has 16 residues. DNA for the CDR3: TGTGCCTGTGACCCCGTAGGGGTCCCTGGAAAATCTAAACTCATTTTT. Translated, it gives CACDPVGVPGKSKLIF.

This clone showed up many times. It is likely a read error: a sequence one base away is far more abundant. Additional DNA sequences in this sample encode the identical CDR3. The V call is TRDV2, the J call TRDJ1, with a possible D match to TRDD3 (5 bases). The CDR3 contains 15 residues. Per the germline V gene, CDR1 is GEAIGNYY and CDR2 is EKD. The CDR3 loop reads CACDTVGENTDKLIF. CDR3 nucleotide sequence: TGTGCCTGCGACACGGTCGGGGAGAACACCGATAAACTCATCTTT.

In this sample, this clone turned up many times. A far larger clone is just one base off, so this is likely a read error. This same CDR3 is encoded by further DNA sequences in the sample. V usage is TRDV2 and J usage is TRDJ3, with 8 positions matching TRDD3. This CDR3 has 19 residues. Germline V CDR1 and CDR2: GEAIGNYY, EKD. CDR3 nucleotides: TGTGCCTGCGACACCGTAGGGGATACCAGCTCCTGGGACACCCGACAGATGTTTTTC. Amino acid sequence: CACDTVGDTSSWDTRQMFF.

A word on this clone: Only one base separates this from a far larger clonotype, so it likely reflects a read error. Other DNA sequences in the same sample also yield this CDR3. CDR3 sequence (DNA): TGTGCCTGTGACTTAATGGATACCCCTACCGATAAACTCATCTTT. This sequence encodes CACDLMDTPTDKLIF. The J gene is TRDJ1, the V gene TRDV2; maybe TRDD3 (6 bases). Germline loops: CDR1 GEAIGNYY, CDR2 EKD. Trimming removed 3 bases at V and 2 bases at J, with 15 bases between. The CDR3 has 15 amino acids.

By frequency in the sample, this clone is medium-sized (0.01 to 0.1%). A junction boundary mismatches the germline segment, possibly from a read error. The genes are TRDV2 and TRDJ1; D may be TRDD3 (5 bases). This CDR3 region has 10 residues. Germline values: CDR1 GEAIGNYY, CDR2 EKD. In DNA, the CDR3 is TGTGCCTGTGACACCCCGTACTGGTTCTTT. Its translation: CACDTPYWFF.

Of note for this clone: The amino acid sequence in TCRdb belongs to a much larger clone and departs from this DNA's translation at residue 6, likely a sequencing read error; the sequence shown is translated from the DNA. V usage is TRDV2 and J usage is TRDJ1, with 10 nucleotides matching TRDD3. From germline, CDR1 is GEAIGNYY and CDR2 EKD. The CDR3 sequence is 17 residues long. V lost 0 bases and J lost 1; bases outside the gene matches: 7. The CDR3 region is CACDTATGGLRTDKLIF. The CDR3 nucleotides are TGTGCCTGTGACACCGCCACTGGGGGATTACGCACCGATAAACTCATCTTT.

This clone was seen only a few times. TCRdb pairs this DNA with a much larger clone's protein that differs at residue 5, likely a read error; the protein shown was translated from the DNA. The gene calls are TRDV2 and TRDJ1; 8 positions agree with TRDD3. V trimming: 3 bases; J trimming: 3 bases; junction bases outside the gene matches: 14. There are 17 residues in the CDR3. Germline V gene sequence: CDR1 GEAIGNYY, CDR2 EKD. CDR3: CACDPLMGDRIADKLIF. CDR3 in DNA: TGTGCCTGTGACCCTCTCATGGGGGATCGCATCGCCGATAAACTCATCTTT.

Comment on this clone: TCRdb's protein, taken from a much larger clone, differs from this DNA's translation at residue 13, likely owing to a read error; the protein displayed comes from the DNA. This chain joins TRDV2 and TRDJ1, with 12 bases that match TRDD3. CDR3 length: 18 amino acids. Germline CDR1 GEAIGNYY, CDR2 EKD. J lost 4 bases, V lost 0 bases, and 11 bases had no gene match. CDR3 amino acids: CACDTLNLGDTQIDKLIF. CDR3 bases: TGTGCCTGTGACACCTTAAACCTGGGGGATACGCAAATCGATAAACTCATCTTT.

Regarding this clone: This is likely an artifact of a read error, given a far larger clone one base away. Other nucleotide sequences in the sample specify the same CDR3. The rearrangement joins TRDV2 to TRDJ3; tentative D call: TRDD3 (5 bases). Germline V gene data show CDR1 as GEAIGNYY and CDR2 as EKD. Trimming cost V 0 bases and J 7 bases, with 18 bases left between them. This CDR3 contains 18 residues. CDR3 protein: CACDTPQGGSLDTRQMFF. The DNA of the CDR3 is TGTGCCTGTGACACCCCCCAGGGGGGTTCCCTAGACACCCGACAGATGTTTTTC.

The J gene is TRDJ1, while no V gene call was made; the D segment call TRDD3 is taken from the table without a DNA check. The CDR3 length is 13 residues. Here the CDR3 DNA reads TGTGCCACCGTCGGGCGGGATACGGGTAAACTCATCTTT. Translation: CATVGRDTGKLIF.

In regard to this clone: With a much larger clone just one base away, this may be a read error. Other DNA sequences in the same sample also yield this CDR3. CDR3 DNA: TGTGCCTGTGACCCCCTCTTACTGGGGGATACGCACACCGATAAACTTATCTTT. It is translated as CACDPLLLGDTHTDKLIF. The V call is TRDV2, the J call TRDJ1, with 13 bases fitting TRDD3. CDR3 length equals 18 residues. Germline CDR1 reads GEAIGNYY; CDR2 reads EKD.

Regarding this clone: TCRdb's protein for this DNA is that of a much larger clone and differs from the translation at residue 12, likely a read error; the protein shown is the DNA translation. The chain combines TRDV2 with TRDJ1; TRDD3 agrees at 9 bases. Germline V gene lookup returns CDR1 GEAIGNYY and CDR2 EKD. The CDR3 spans 14 residues. In nucleotides, the CDR3 is TGTGCCTGTGACCATGCTGGGGGATTCGATAAACCCATCTTT. It encodes CACDHAGGFDKPIF.

This clone qualifies as medium-sized. Other DNA variants within this sample encode the same CDR3. The chain joins TRDV2 to TRDJ1; 7 bases map to TRDD3. Germline V gene sequence: CDR1 GEAIGNYY, CDR2 EKD. V was pared by 0 bases and J by 2 bases, with 5 bases of the junction left unmatched. The length of the CDR3 is 15 residues. DNA of the CDR3: TGTGCCTGTGACACCGTTGGGGGAAAAACCGATAAACTCATCTTT. Protein: CACDTVGGKTDKLIF.

This clone was detected only a few times. The V gene is TRDV2, the J gene TRDJ1; the D gene is possibly TRDD3 (6 bases). The CDR3 loop spans 16 amino acids. Germline V gives CDR1 GEAIGNYY, CDR2 EKD. Trimming cost V 2 bases and J 1 base, with 16 bases left between them. CDR3 sequence (DNA): TGTGCCTGTGACAAGCTACCCTGGGGTTCCACCGATAAACTCATCTTT. Encoded protein: CACDKLPWGSTDKLIF.

This clone has at least ten counts. This probably arose from a read error, given a far larger clone one base away. The chain couples TRDV2 to TRDJ1, with D perhaps TRDD3 (6 bases). The CDR3 consists of 17 residues. Germline V gene lookup returns CDR1 GEAIGNYY and CDR2 EKD. The CDR3 spells CACDKVGAPVVTDRLIF. In nucleotides, the CDR3 is TGTGCCTGTGACAAAGTGGGGGCTCCAGTTGTGACCGATAGACTCATCTTT.

Details on this clone: Translating this DNA gives a protein that differs at residue 5 from the TCRdb one, which belongs to a much larger clone; a read error is likely, and the protein shown is this translation. In the same sample, other DNA sequences code for this CDR3. The chain recombines TRDV2 with TRDJ1, with 10 positions matching TRDD3. V dropped 3 bases and J dropped 1; count of bases not matched to a gene: 7. CDR3 length: 16 amino acids. Germline V gene sequence: CDR1 GEAIGNYY, CDR2 EKD. DNA for the CDR3: TGTGCCTGTGACTCTCTACTGGGGGATTCCACCGATAAACTCATCTTT. As protein: CACDSLLGDSTDKLIF.

This clone has more than one count but fewer than ten. A read error may be the cause here, since a much bigger clone is one base away. The sample holds other DNA sequences that translate to the same CDR3. The CDR3 is CACDTFTGGTVSWDTRQMFF. Here the CDR3 DNA reads TGTGCCTGTGACACCTTTACTGGGGGGACCGTCTCCTGGGACACCCGACAGATGTTTTTT. The chain employs TRDV2 and TRDJ3; 8 positions match TRDD3. CDR1 and CDR2 from the germline V gene are GEAIGNYY and EKD. This CDR3 has 20 amino acids.

This clone was seen a handful of times. This likely traces to a read error, being one base from a far larger clone. Other nucleotide sequences from this sample produce the same CDR3. V and J are TRDV2 and TRDJ1; either TRDD2 or TRDD3 may fit D (5 bases each). The germline CDR1 and CDR2 sequences are GEAIGNYY and EKD. This CDR3 spans 22 amino acids. Trimming took 3 bases from V and 0 from J, leaving 34 bases between them. The CDR3 loop reads CACDPLPNLLGRTLGNTDKLIF. The CDR3 DNA reads as TGTGCCTGTGACCCGCTTCCAAATTTGCTGGGTCGAACCCTTGGGAACACCGATAAACTCATCTTT.

This clone was observed many times. One base separates it from a far larger clone, so it is likely a read error. Other DNA sequences in the sample encode the same CDR3. The chain combines TRDV2 with TRDJ1; 8 nucleotides align to TRDD3. Germline lookup yields CDR1 GEAIGNYY and CDR2 EKD. The length of the CDR3 is 17 residues. The CDR3 DNA is TGTGCCTGTGACACCCTCTCTTCCCTCACTTCGGGGGATAAACTCATCTTC. Protein product: CACDTLSSLTSGDKLIF.

The CDR3 region is CACDKVGGEKATLTAQLFF. CDR3 DNA: TGTGCCTGTGACAAAGTGGGGGGGGAGAAAGCGACTTTGACAGCACAACTCTTCTTT. The V gene is TRDV2, the J gene TRDJ2, with a possible D match to TRDD3 (6 bases). The CDR3 totals 19 residues. V was pared by 2 bases and J by 0 bases, with 21 bases between. In germline, CDR1 is GEAIGNYY, CDR2 EKD.